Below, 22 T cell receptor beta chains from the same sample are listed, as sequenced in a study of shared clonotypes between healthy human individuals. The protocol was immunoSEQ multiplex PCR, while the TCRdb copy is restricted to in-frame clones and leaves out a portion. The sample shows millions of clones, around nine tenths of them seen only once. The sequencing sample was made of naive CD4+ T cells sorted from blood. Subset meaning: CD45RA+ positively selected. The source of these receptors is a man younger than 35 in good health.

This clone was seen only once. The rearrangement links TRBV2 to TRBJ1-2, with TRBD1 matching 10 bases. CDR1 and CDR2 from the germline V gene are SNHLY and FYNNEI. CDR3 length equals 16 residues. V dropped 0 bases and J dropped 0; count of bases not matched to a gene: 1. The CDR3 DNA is TGTGCCAGCAGTGAAGCCGGGACAGGGGCTAACTATGGCTACACCTTC. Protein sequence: CASSEAGTGANYGYTF. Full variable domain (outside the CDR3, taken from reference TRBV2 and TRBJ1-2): EPEVTQTPSHQVTQMGQEVILRCVPISNHLYFYWYRQILGQKVEFLVSFYNNEISEKSEIFDDQFSVERPDGSNFTLKIRSTKLEDSAMYFCASSEAGTGANYGYTFGSGTRLTVV.

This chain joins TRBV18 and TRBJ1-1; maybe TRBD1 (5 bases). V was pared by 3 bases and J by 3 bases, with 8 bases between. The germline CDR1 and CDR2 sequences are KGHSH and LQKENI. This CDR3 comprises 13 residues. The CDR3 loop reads CASSPGVYTEAFF. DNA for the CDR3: TGTGCCAGCTCACCGGGGGTTTACACTGAAGCTTTCTTT.

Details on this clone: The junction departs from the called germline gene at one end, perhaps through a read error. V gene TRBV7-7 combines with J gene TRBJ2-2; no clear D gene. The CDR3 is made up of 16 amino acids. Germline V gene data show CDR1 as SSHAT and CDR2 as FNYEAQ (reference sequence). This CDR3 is CASSLNPGSNTGELFF. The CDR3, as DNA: TGTGCTAGCAGCTTAAATCCGGGCTCGAACACCGGGGAGCTGTTTTTT.

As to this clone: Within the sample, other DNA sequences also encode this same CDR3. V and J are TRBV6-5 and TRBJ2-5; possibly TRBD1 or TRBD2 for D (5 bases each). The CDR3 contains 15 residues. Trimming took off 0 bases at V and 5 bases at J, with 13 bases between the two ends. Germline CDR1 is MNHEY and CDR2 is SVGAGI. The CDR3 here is CASSYSQGAGETQYF. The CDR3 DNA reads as TGTGCCAGCAGTTACTCGCAGGGAGCCGGGGAGACCCAGTACTTC.

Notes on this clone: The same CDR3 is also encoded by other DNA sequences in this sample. The CDR3 nucleotides are TGTGCCAGCAGCCCGAGCGGTAGCACAGATACGCAGTATTTT. Protein product: CASSPSGSTDTQYF. The chain has TRBV11-3 and TRBJ2-3; maybe TRBD2 (5 bases). The V gene's germline CDR1 is SGHNT and CDR2 YENEEA. This CDR3 spans 14 amino acids. With 5 bases removed from V and 0 bases from J, the gap between germline ends came to 9 bases.

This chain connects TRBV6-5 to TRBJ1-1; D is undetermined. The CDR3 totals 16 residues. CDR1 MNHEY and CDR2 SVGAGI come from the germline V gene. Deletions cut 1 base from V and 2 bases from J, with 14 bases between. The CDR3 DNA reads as TGTGCCAGCAGTTACTTGAACGACCCTTACAACACTGAAGCTTTCTTT. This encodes CASSYLNDPYNTEAFF.

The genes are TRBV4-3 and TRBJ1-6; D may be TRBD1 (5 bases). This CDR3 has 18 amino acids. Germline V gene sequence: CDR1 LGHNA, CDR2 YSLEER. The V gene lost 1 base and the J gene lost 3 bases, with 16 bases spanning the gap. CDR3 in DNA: TGCGCCAGCAGCCAAGCTGTAAAACAGGTGATCTATAATTCACCCCTCCACTTT. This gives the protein CASSQAVKQVIYNSPLHF.

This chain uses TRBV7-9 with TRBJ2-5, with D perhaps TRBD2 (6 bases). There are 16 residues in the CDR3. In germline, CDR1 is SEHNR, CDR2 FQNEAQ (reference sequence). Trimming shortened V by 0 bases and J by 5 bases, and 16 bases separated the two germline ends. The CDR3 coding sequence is TGTGCCAGCAGCTTAGCGGGAGGCCGGGTGTGGGAGACCCAGTACTTC. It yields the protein CASSLAGGRVWETQYF.

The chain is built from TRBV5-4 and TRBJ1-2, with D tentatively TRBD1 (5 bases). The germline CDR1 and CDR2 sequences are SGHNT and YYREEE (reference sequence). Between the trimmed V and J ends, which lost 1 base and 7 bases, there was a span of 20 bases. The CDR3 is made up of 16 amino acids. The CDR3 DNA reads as TGTGCCAGCAGCTTGATTAAAGGGGACGGCCCTAGTGGCTACACCTTC. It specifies CASSLIKGDGPSGYTF.

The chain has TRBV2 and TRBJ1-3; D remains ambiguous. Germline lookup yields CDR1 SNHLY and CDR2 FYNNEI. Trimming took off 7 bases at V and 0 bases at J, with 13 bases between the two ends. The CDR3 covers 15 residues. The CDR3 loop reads CASTQAEDSGNTIYF. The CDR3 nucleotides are TGTGCCAGCACCCAGGCGGAGGACTCTGGAAACACCATATATTTT.

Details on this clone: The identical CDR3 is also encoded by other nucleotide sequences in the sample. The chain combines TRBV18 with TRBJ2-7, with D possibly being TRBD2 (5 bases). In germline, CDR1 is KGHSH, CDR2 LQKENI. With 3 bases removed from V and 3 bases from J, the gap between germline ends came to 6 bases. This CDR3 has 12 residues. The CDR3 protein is CASSPGVYEQYF. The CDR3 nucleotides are TGTGCCAGCTCACCGGGAGTCTACGAGCAGTACTTC. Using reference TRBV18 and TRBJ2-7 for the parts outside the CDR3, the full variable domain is NAGVMQNPRHLVRRRGQEARLRCSPMKGHSHVYWYRQLPEEGLKFMVYLQKENIIDESGMPKERFSAEFPKEGPSILRIQQVVRGDSAAYFCASSPGVYEQYFGPGTRLTVT.

CDR3: CASSPPNGITGETQYF. CDR3 in DNA: TGTGCCAGCTCACCACCAAACGGGATAACCGGAGAGACCCAGTACTTC. The chain joins TRBV18 to TRBJ2-5, with TRBD2 as a possible D gene (5 bases). The ends were cut back, 0 bases at V and 4 bases at J, with 15 bases in the middle. The CDR3 covers 16 residues. Germline CDR1 is KGHSH and CDR2 is LQKENI. The full variable domain, its missing parts supplied by reference TRBV18 and TRBJ2-5, is NAGVMQNPRHLVRRRGQEARLRCSPMKGHSHVYWYRQLPEEGLKFMVYLQKENIIDESGMPKERFSAEFPKEGPSILRIQQVVRGDSAAYFCASSPPNGITGETQYFGPGTRLLVL.

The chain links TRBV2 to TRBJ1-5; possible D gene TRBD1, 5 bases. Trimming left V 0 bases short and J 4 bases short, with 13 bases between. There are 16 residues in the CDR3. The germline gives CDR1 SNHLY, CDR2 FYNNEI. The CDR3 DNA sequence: TGTGCCAGCAGTGAAGCGCTTAGGGGCGGGAATCAGCCCCAGCATTTT. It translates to CASSEALRGGNQPQHF.

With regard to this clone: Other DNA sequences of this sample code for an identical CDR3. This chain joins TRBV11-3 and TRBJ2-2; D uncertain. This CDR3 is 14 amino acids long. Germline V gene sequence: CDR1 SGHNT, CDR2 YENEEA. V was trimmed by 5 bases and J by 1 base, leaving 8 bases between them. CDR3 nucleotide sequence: TGTGCCAGCAGCCTGGTAGGGAACACCGGGGAGCTGTTTTTT. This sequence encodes CASSLVGNTGELFF.

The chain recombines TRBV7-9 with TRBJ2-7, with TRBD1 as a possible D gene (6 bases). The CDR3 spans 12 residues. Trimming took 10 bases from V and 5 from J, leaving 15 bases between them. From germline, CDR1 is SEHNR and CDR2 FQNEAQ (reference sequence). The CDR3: CATNRVSDEQYF. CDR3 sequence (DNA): TGTGCCACAAACAGGGTGTCAGACGAGCAGTACTTC.

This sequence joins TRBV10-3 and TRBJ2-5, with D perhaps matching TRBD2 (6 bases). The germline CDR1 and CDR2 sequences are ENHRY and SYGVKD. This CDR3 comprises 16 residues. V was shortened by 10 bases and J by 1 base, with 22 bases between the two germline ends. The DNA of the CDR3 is TGTGCCACCCGCCCAATAGGAGGGGCCCTCCAAGAGACCCAGTACTTC. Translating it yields CATRPIGGALQETQYF.

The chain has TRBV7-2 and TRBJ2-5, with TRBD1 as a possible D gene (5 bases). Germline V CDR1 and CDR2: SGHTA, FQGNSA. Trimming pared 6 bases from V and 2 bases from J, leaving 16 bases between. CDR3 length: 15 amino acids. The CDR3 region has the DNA TGTGCCAGCAGGCCTAGGGGATTGTGGCAAGAGACCCAGTACTTC. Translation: CASRPRGLWQETQYF.

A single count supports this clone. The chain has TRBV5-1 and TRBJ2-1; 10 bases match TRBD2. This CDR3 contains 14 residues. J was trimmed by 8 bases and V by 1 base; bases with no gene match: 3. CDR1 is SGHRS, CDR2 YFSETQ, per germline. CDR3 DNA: TGCGCCAGCAGCTTGACTAGCGGGGTGGATGAGCAGTTCTTC. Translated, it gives CASSLTSGVDEQFF.

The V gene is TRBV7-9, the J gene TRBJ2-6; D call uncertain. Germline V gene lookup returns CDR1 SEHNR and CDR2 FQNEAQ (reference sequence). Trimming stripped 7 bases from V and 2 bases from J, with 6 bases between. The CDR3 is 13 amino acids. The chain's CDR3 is CASNAAGANVLTF. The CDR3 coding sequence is TGTGCCAGCAACGCGGCTGGGGCCAACGTCCTGACTTTC.

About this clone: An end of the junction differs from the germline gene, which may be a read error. The CDR3 nucleotides read TGTGCTAGCAGCCCGACAGGGTACCAAGAGACCCAGTACTTC. It specifies CASSPTGYQETQYF. The chain uses TRBV7-7 and TRBJ2-5; TRBD1 matches at 7 bases. This CDR3 has 14 residues. Germline V gene sequence: CDR1 SSHAT, CDR2 FNYEAQ (reference sequence).

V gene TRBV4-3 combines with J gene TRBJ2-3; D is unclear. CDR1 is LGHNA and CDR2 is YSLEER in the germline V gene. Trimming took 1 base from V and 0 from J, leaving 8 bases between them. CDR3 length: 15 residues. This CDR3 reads CASSQGVLSTDTQYF. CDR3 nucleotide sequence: TGCGCCAGCAGCCAAGGGGTCTTGAGCACAGATACGCAGTATTTT.

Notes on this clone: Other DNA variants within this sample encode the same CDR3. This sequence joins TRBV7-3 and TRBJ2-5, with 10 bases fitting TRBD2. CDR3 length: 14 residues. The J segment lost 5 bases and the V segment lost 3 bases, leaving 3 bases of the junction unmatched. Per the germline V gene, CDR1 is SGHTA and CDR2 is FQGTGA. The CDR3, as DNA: TGTGCCAGCAGCTTGAGCGGGGGGGCTGAGACCCAGTACTTC. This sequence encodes CASSLSGGAETQYF. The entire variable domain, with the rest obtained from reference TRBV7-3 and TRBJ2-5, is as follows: GAGVSQTPSNKVTEKGKYVELRCDPISGHTALYWYRQSLGQGPEFLIYFQGTGAADDSGLPNDRFFAVRPEGSVSTLKIQRTERGDSAVYLCASSLSGGAETQYFGPGTRLLVL.